This T cell receptor beta chain was recovered during a study of early T cells in non-severe SARS-CoV-2 infection. On the study more broadly: Bulk RNA taken from unsorted whole blood was sequenced, leaving chains unpaired.

The study's findings and limits: Lookups in VDJdb leaned toward anti-spike CD8 responses and missed private and CD4 specificities.

This clonotype has only a few counts. The antigen is not known. Each cDNA molecule carried a unique molecular identifier. One entry per CDR3 protein, called by TCRdb with MiXCR from the 5' RACE reads. The repertoire holds about 21,000 distinct CDR3 sequences, with 5.7% as singletons. The TCR originated in an adult who was a healthcare worker with PCR-confirmed SARS-CoV-2 infection or an uninfected control (not recorded which). The starting material was whole blood, obtained at baseline.

CDR3 sequence reads: CASSIQTADEGLFF. The CDR3 bases are TGCGCCAGCAGCATTCAGACAGCCGATGAGGGACTGTTTTTT. V gene TRBV5-1 combines with J gene TRBJ1-4, with D possibly matching TRBD1 (5 bases). The ends were cut back, 4 bases at V and 13 bases at J, with 20 bases in the middle. Germline V gene data show CDR1 as SGHRS and CDR2 as YFSETQ. CDR3 length: 14 residues.